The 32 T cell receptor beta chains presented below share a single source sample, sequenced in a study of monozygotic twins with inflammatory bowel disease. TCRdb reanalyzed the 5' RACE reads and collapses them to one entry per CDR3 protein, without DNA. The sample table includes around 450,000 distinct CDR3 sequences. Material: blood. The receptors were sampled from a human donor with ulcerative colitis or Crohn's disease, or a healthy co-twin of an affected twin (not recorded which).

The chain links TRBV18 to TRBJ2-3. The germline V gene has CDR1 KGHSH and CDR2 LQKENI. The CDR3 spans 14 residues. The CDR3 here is CASSPMQSYSAQYF. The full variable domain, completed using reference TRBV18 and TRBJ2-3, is NAGVMQNPRHLVRRRGQEARLRCSPMKGHSHVYWYRQLPEEGLKFMVYLQKENIIDESGMPKERFSAEFPKEGPSILRIQQVVRGDSAAYFCASSPMQSYSAQYFGPGTRLTVL.

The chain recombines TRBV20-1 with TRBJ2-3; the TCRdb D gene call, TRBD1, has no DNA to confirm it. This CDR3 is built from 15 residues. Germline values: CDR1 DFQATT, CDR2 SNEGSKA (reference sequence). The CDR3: CSANSGTPGADTQYF.

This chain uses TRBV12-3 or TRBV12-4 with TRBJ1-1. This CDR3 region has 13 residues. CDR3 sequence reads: CVSSLVGLTEAFF.

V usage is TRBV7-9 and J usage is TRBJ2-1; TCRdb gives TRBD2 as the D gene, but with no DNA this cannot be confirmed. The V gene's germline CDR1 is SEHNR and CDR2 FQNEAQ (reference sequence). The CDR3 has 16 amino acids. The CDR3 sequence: CASTPTSGGSYNEQFF.

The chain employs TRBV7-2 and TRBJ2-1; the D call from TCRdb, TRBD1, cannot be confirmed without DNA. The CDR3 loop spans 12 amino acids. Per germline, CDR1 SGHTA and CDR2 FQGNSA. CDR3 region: CASSSPWAEQIF.

CDR3 region: CASSLTTSGALYF. V and J are TRBV7-3 and TRBJ2-7; the TCRdb call, TRBD2, lacks DNA for checking. In germline, CDR1 is SGHTA, CDR2 FQGTGA. The CDR3 has 13 residues.

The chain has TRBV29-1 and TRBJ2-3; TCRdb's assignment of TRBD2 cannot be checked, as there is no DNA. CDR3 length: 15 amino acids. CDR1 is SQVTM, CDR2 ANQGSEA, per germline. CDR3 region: CSVEASGSSTDTQYF.

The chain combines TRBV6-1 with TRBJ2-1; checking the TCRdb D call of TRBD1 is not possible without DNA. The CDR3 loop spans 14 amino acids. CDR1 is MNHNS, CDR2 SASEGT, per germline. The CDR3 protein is CASSPVWGYNEQFF.

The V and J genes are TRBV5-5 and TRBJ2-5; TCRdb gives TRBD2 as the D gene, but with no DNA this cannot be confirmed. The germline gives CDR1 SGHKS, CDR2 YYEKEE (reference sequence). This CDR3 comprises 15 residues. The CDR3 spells CASSFTSGEKETQYF. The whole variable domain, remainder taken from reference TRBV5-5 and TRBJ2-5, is DAGVTQSPTHLIKTRGQQVTLRCSPISGHKSVSWYQQVLGQGPQFIFQYYEKEERGRGNFPDRFSARQFPNYSSELNVNALLLGDSALYLCASSFTSGEKETQYFGPGTRLLVL.

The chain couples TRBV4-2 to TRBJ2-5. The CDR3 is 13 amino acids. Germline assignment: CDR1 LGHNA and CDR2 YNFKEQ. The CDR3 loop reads CASSQDLGQTQYF.

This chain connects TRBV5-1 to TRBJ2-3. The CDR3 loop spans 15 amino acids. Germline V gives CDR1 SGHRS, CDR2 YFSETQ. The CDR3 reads CASSPLIGSTDTQYF. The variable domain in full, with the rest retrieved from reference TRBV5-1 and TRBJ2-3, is KAGVTQTPRYLIKTRGQQVTLSCSPISGHRSVSWYQQTPGQGLQFLFEYFSETQRNKGNFPGRFSGRQFSNSRSEMNVSTLELGDSALYLCASSPLIGSTDTQYFGPGTRLTVL.

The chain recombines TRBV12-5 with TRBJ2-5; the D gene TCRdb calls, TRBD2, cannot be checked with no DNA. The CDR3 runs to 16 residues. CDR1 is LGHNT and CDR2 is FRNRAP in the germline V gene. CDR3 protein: CASGLPSGGPRETQYF.

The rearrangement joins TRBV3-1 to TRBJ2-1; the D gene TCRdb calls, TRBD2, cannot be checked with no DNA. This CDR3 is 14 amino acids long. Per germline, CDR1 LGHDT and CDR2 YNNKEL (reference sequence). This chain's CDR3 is CASSQVSGYNEQFF.

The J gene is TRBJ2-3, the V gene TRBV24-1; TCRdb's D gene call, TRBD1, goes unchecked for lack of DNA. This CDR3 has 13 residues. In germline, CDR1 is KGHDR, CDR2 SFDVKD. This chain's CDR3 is CATSDGPGDTQYF.

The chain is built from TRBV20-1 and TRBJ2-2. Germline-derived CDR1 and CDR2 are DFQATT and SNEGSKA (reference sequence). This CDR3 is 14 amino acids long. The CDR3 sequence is CSASWAGNTGELFF.

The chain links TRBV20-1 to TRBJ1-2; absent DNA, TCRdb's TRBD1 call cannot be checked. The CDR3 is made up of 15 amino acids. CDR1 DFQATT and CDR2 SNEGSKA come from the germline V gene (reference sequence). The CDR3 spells CSASNRGFGNYGYTF.

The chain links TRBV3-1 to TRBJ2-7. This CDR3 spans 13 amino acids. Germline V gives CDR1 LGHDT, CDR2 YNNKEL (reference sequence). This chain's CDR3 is CASSQVLRGEQYF.

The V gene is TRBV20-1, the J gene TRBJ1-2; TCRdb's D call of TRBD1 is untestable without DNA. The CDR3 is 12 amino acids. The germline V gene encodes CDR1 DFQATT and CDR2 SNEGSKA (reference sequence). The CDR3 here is CSTPAGWYGYTF.

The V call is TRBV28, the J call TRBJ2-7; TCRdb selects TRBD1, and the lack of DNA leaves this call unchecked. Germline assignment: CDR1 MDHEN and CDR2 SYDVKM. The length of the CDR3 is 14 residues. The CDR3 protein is CAILPRGTYGEQYF. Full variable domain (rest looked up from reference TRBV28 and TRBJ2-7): DVKVTQSSRYLVKRTGEKVFLECVQDMDHENMFWYRQDPGLGLRLIYFSYDVKMKEKGDIPEGYSVSREKKERFSLILESASTNQTSMYLCAILPRGTYGEQYFGPGTRLTVT.

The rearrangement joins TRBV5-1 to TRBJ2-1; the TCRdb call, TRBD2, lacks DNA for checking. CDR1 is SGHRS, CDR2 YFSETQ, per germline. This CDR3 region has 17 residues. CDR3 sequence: CASSLTSGGFSYNEQFF.

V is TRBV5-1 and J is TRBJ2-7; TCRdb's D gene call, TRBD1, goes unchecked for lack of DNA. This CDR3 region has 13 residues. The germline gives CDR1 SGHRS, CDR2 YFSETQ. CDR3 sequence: CASSPRAQGEQYF.

The CDR3 is CASSVSGGEQYF. The chain joins TRBV7-3 to TRBJ2-7; TCRdb lists TRBD1, though no DNA is available to test this call. CDR1 and CDR2 (germline): SGHTA, FQGTGA. There are 12 residues in the CDR3.

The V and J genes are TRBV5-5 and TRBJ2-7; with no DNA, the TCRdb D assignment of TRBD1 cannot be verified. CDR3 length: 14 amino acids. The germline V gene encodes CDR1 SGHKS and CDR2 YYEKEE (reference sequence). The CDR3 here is CASSQNRVLYEQYF.

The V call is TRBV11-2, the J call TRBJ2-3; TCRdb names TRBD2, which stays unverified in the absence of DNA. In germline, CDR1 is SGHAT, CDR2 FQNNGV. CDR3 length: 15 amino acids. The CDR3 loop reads CACSFLAGATDTQYF. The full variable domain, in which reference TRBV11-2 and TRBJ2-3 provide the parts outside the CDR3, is EAGVAQSPRYKIIEKRQSVAFWCNPISGHATLYWYQQILGQGPKLLIQFQNNGVVDDSQLPKDRFSAERLKGVDSTLKIQPAKLEDSAVYLCACSFLAGATDTQYFGPGTRLTVL.

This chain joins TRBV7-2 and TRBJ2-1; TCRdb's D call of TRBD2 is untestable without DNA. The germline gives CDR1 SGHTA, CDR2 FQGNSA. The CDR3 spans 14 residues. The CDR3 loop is CASSLGRGYNEQFF.

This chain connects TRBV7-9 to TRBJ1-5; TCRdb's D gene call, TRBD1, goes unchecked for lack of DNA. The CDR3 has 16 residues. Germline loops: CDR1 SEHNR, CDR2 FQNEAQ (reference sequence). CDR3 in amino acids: CASSLVRGRGNQPQHF. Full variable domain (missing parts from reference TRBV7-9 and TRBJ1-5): DTGVSQNPRHKITKRGQNVTFRCDPISEHNRLYWYRQTLGQGPEFLTYFQNEAQLEKSRLLSDRFSAERPKGSFSTLEIQRTEQGDSAMYLCASSLVRGRGNQPQHFGDGTRLSIL.

The CDR3 reads CASSSTGSAADTQYF. The chain carries TRBV7-3 and TRBJ2-3; the D gene TCRdb calls, TRBD2, cannot be checked with no DNA. There are 15 residues in the CDR3. Germline values: CDR1 SGHTA, CDR2 FQGTGA.

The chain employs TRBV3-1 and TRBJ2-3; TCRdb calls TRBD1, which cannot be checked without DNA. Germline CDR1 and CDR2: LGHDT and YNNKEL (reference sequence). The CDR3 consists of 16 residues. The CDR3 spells CASSRGGEGGPDTQYF.

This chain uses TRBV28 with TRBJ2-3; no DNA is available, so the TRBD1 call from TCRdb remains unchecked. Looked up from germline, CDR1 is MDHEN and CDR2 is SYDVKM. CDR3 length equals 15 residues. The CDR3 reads CASSLERPSTDTQYF.

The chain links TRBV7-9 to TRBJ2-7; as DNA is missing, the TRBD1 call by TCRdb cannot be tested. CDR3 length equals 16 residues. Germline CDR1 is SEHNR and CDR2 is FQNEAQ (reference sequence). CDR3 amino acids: CASSSPLGTDSYEQYF.

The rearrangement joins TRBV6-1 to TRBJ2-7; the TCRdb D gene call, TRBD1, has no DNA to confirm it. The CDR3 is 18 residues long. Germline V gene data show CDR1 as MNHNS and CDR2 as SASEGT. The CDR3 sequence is CASSPPIGQGESSYEEYF.

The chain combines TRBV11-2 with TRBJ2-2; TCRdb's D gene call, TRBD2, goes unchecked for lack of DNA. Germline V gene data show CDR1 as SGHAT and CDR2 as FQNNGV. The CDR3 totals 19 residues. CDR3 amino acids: CASSIGGPEREQVVGELFF.